This TCR beta chain originates from a study of cytomegalovirus exposure and HLA in healthy donors. This CDR3 has 15 amino acids. Unmatched junction bases numbered 10, after V lost 8 bases and J lost 5 bases. CDR1 is SGHDN and CDR2 is FVKESK in the germline V gene. A multiplex PCR was run with 60 Vbeta primers and 13 Jbeta primers. Data came from immunoSEQ multiplex PCR; TCRdb stores just in-frame clones and leaves some out. The sample gives 250,000 to 350,000 clones, 86% of which show up once; 4% is in the top ten. The sample consisted of PBMCs. The source of this sequence is a man between 40 and 49 years old in good health and CMV-seropositive. This chain uses TRBV14 with TRBJ2-5; TRBD2 matches 11 bases. The CDR3 protein is CASGPLAGVGETQYF. CDR3 coding DNA: TGTGCCAGCGGGCCACTAGCGGGAGTTGGGGAGACCCAGTACTTC.